This TCR beta chain was identified in a study of blood T cell repertoires in COVID-19. The wider study: Samples taken during acute and convalescent COVID-19 were collected in the United States, Italy and Spain.

Germline V gene lookup returns CDR1 LGHDT and CDR2 YNNKEL (reference sequence). The CDR3 sequence is 12 residues long. With 4 bases removed from V and 5 bases from J, the gap between germline ends came to 9 bases. Participants spanned ages roughly 18 to 90 years and resided in roughly 26 US areas. Produced via immunoSEQ multiplex PCR; TCRdb's table is partial and in-frame only. The repertoire holds approximately 200,000 clones, with about 86% as singletons. The sequencing sample was made of PBMCs or T cells enriched from blood (not recorded which). The chain couples TRBV3-1 (or the pseudogene TRBV3-2) to TRBJ2-7, with D perhaps TRBD1 (5 bases). This TCR came from a woman aged 25 to 45 who had been exposed to COVID-19. CDR3 DNA: TGTGCCAGCAGCCTCAGGGTTAACGAGCAGTACTTC. Translating gives CASSLRVNEQYF.